The entry below describes one T cell receptor beta chain. Its antigen specificity is not known. One base away there is no much larger clone; base qualities are not given. The immunoSEQ Assay, a bias-controlled multiplex PCR, was used to amplify TCRbeta CDR3 regions from genomic DNA. The original pipeline was this. Within the assay, amplification of reference gene primers was used to estimate how many nucleated cells each sample contained. Sequence reads were collapsed and filtered to measure the absolute abundance of every unique TCRbeta CDR3 rearrangement. For each sample, productive Simpson clonality was calculated by taking the square root of Simpson's diversity index across productive rearrangements. TCRdb re-hosts the immuneACCESS table, in-frame sequences only. Its copies lack some clones; in the studies checked, an unresolved V gene accounts for under half of them, and the cause for the rest is not known. Clone size and the V and J calls come from that table; the DNA yielded D and trimming. A total of some 100,000 clones appear in this sample, about 90% of them only once. The top ten clones comprise about 7.6% of the sample.

This sample was taken from a study of blood T cell repertoires in COVID-19 (dated by TCRdb to about 2020). Describing the broader study: Collaborator samples came from the United States, Italy and Spain and covered acute and convalescent phases of COVID-19. The material from the prospective study consisted of cDNA or gDNA derived from T cells, B-cell-depleted T cells, or PBMCs. Subjects who had been exposed to COVID-19, were actively infected with it, or had recovered from it provided the deeply sampled blood TCRbeta repertoires that made up the dataset. The repertoires were released in a freely available public database meant as a resource for research on the immune response to SARS-CoV-2. Samples came from the ongoing ImmuneRACE study (first 160 participants) plus 1,254 subjects from 6 global collaborators. A de-identified subject ID, COVID-19 status, age in years and sex were almost always included in the sample metadata. HLA class I and class II types, where available, came from metadata supplied by the sample provider rather than from assay-based typing.

Broad study findings and their caveats: Clinical and demographic metadata were provided uncurated, with the amount varying by source and participant.

Collaborating institutions collected whole blood in K2EDTA tubes following their own protocols. For TCRbeta analysis, collaborators shipped samples in one of three forms: frozen whole blood, isolated PBMCs, or DNA extracted from either of those sample types. The sequenced sample was peripheral blood. The sequence was collected from a woman aged 70-85 years with acute or convalescent COVID-19.

For the CDR3, the sequence is CASSETSGRPYEQYF. The sequenced DNA: TGCGCCAGCAGCGAGACTAGCGGGCGGCCCTACGAGCAGTACTTC. Rearrangement joined TRBV10-2 to TRBJ2-7, and 10 junction bases match TRBD2. From the germline V gene, CDR1 is WSHSY and CDR2 is SAAADI. There are 15 amino acids in the CDR3, from cysteine to phenylalanine inclusive. Here the CDR3 DNA is all that survives: 45 bases in frame from base 1. V and J are trimmed by 6 bases and 2 bases, and the gene matches miss 7 bases of the junction.